The source of this T cell receptor beta chain is a study of T cell responses to AZD1222 COVID-19 vaccine. Notes on this clone: Its specificity is unknown.

Sequencing used immunoSEQ multiplex PCR; TCRdb keeps in-frame clones, though not all of them. The sample shows roughly 120,000 clones, approximately 90% of them seen only once. Trimming shortened V by 3 bases and J by 8 bases, and 16 bases separated the two germline ends. Germline V gene sequence: CDR1 SGHAT, CDR2 FQDESV (reference sequence). The CDR3 covers 14 residues. The study, taken as a whole, reports: Among AZD1222 vaccinees, only five to seven were seropositive at baseline.

The V gene is TRBV11-1, the J gene TRBJ1-1; D is possibly TRBD1 (6 bases). The sample consisted of peripheral blood, taken 28 days after the second AZD1222 dose. The sequence was obtained from an adult who received the AZD1222 COVID-19 vaccine. The CDR3 bases are TGTGCCAGCAGCTTCCCCCTTGTCGGACAGGAAGCTTTCTTT. Translation: CASSFPLVGQEAFF.